The clone carrying this TCR beta chain was observed many times. Its antigen remains unknown. This entry comes from a study of neurological immune-mediated disorders. Study-wide findings and caveats: The most TCR clonal expansion was seen in HTLV-1-associated myelopathy, and the least was seen in multiple sclerosis, which fell below healthy controls.

As to time point: technical triplicate 3. The unsorted libraries were generated from a total of 2 million PBMCs, which had been stored in RNAlater at -80 C. MiXCR was run by TCRdb on the 5' RACE reads, yielding one entry per CDR3 protein. The data contain tens of thousands of distinct CDR3 sequences, 20% to 25% of them singletons. Material: PBMCs. This TCR derives from a man between 60 and 70 years old with HTLV-1-associated myelopathy (HAM/TSP).

The CDR3 sequence: CASKMTGGKNTEAFF. The CDR3 DNA reads TGCGCCAGCAAAATGACAGGGGGGAAGAACACTGAAGCTTTCTTT. The V and J genes are TRBV5-1 and TRBJ1-1; 9 bases agree with TRBD1. There are 15 residues in the CDR3. The V and J ends lost 6 bases and 1 base, in that order; junction bases with no gene match: 7. The V gene's germline CDR1 is SGHRS and CDR2 YFSETQ.